This TCR beta chain stems from a study of cytomegalovirus exposure and HLA in healthy donors. Primers: 60 Vbeta forward and 13 Jbeta reverse. Measured with immunoSEQ multiplex PCR; TCRdb has only the in-frame clones, and not every one. Its clone listing holds 150,000 or so clones. The germline gives CDR1 KGHSH, CDR2 LQKENI. V lost 3 bases and J lost 3, with 8 bases in between. The CDR3 is 13 amino acids. Sequences were obtained from PBMCs. The sequence came from a man aged 18 to 29 in good health and CMV-seronegative. The V gene is TRBV18, the J gene TRBJ1-2; possible D gene TRBD1, 5 bases. CDR3 sequence: CASSPQGYYGYTF. CDR3 DNA sequence: TGTGCCAGCTCACCCCAGGGTTACTATGGCTACACCTTC.